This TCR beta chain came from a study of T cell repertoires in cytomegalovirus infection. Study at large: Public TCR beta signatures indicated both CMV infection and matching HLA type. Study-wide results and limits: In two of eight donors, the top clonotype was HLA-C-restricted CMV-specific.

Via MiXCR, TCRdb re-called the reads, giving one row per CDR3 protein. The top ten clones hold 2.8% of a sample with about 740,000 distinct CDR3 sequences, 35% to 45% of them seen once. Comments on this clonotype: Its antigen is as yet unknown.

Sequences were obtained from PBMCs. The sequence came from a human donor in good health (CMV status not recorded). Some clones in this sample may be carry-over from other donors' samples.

CDR3 loop: CASSLGRRTVNNEQFF. In DNA form, the CDR3 reads TGTGCCAGCAGCTTAGGCCGACGGACGGTAAACAATGAGCAGTTCTTC. This chain links TRBV7-2 with TRBJ2-1; D unclear. Germline values: CDR1 SGHTA, CDR2 FQGNSA. The CDR3 loop spans 16 amino acids. Trimming stripped 1 base from V and 5 bases from J, with 15 bases between.